This record concerns one T cell receptor beta chain sequence. These data originate in a study of blood T cell repertoires in COVID-19. At the level of the study: Researchers got acute and convalescent COVID-19 samples from the United States, Italy and Spain.

Some clones are missing from TCRdb's copy, which holds only in-frame ones; the method was immunoSEQ multiplex PCR. The sample has about 170,000 clones, around four fifths seen once. V lost 11 bases and J lost 2; bases outside the gene matches: 12. Germline-derived CDR1 and CDR2 are ENHRY and SYGVKD. This CDR3 contains 14 residues. Sequenced input: peripheral blood. This sequence was found in an elderly woman with COVID-19, enrolled during active disease. The rearrangement links TRBV10-3 to TRBJ2-7; 7 bases line up with TRBD1. The CDR3 DNA sequence: TGTGCCGTACGACAAGGGACAGCAGCCTACGAGCAGTACTTC. It encodes CAVRQGTAAYEQYF.